This T cell receptor (beta chain) was sequenced during a study of T-cell memory formation after mild COVID-19. TCRdb analysed the 5' RACE reads with MiXCR anew, one entry per CDR3 protein. Among almost 250,000 distinct CDR3 sequences listed, 15% were seen once. This clonotype turned up a few times. This CDR3 has 15 amino acids. CDR1 and CDR2 (germline): MNHEY, SVGEGT. V lost 5 bases, J lost 8 bases, and 11 bases stayed unmatched. Sequenced material: PBMCs or a T cell subset sorted from them (not recorded which). The TCR originated in an adult woman who had mild COVID-19 (a few samples of this study predate the infection). Cell type and time point are not known. The rearrangement joins TRBV6-2 or TRBV6-3 to TRBJ1-2, with 10 bases identical to TRBD1. This CDR3 is CASSIPGTGVRGYTF. Here the CDR3 DNA reads TGTGCCAGCAGTATCCCCGGGACAGGGGTTCGCGGCTACACCTTC.